Below, 17 T cell receptor beta chains from the same sample are listed, as sequenced in a study of vaccination and CD4 T cells after COVID-19. Specified time point: late sampling 161 to 241 days after vaccination in a few convalescent patients. Treatment here: roughly 10-day PBMC culture with coronavirus spike peptide pools or control peptides (ViraFEST assay). The Oncomine TCR Beta short-read assay was applied to DNA of cultured CD4+ T cells. In TCRdb, the PCR reads were re-called with MiXCR into one record per CDR3 protein. The repertoire holds 15,000 to 20,000 distinct CDR3 sequences, with about 59% as singletons. Their specific antigens are unknown. Here the sequenced sample was CD4+ T cells from blood, cultured in vitro, taken about 7 months after SARS-CoV-2 vaccination. Every receptor here comes from a human donor who had recovered from COVID-19.

The chain uses TRBV19 and TRBJ2-3; maybe TRBD1 (7 bases). V shed 10 bases and J shed 1 base, with 15 bases lying between them. The CDR3 sequence is 14 residues long. CDR1 LNHDA and CDR2 SQIVND come from the germline V gene (reference sequence). In nucleotides, the CDR3 is TGTGCCACCCGAAGGAGGGGGCGCACAGATACGCAGTATTTT. Its protein product is CATRRRGRTDTQYF.

This clonotype was counted a single time. The rearrangement uses TRBV2 and TRBJ2-5; 8 bases map to TRBD2. This CDR3 spans 14 amino acids. V was pared by 0 bases and J by 5 bases, with 2 bases of the junction left unmatched. Germline CDR1 and CDR2: SNHLY and FYNNEI. DNA for the CDR3: TGTGCCAGCAGTGAAGCTAGCGGGGACGAGACCCAGTACTTC. This gives the protein CASSEASGDETQYF.

This clonotype came up once. The CDR3, as DNA: TGCGCCAGCAGCCTACCGGGACAGGGGATGGAGACCCAGTACTTC. Translated, it gives CASSLPGQGMETQYF. The chain recombines TRBV4-1 with TRBJ2-5; TRBD1 matches at 10 bases. This CDR3 has 15 residues. V dropped 4 bases and J dropped 5; count of bases not matched to a gene: 7. The germline V gene has CDR1 MGHRA and CDR2 YSYEKL.

This chain uses TRBV6-5 with TRBJ2-4; D not certain. The CDR3 consists of 16 residues. CDR1 is MNHEY, CDR2 SVGAGI, per germline. Trimming cost V 4 bases and J 1 base, with 14 bases left between them. This CDR3 reads CASSSPPDKAKNIQYF. Written as DNA, the CDR3 is TGTGCCAGCAGTTCCCCACCCGACAAGGCCAAAAACATTCAGTACTTC.

V and J are TRBV6-1 and TRBJ2-7; no reliable D call. CDR1 is MNHNS and CDR2 is SASEGT in the germline V gene. V lost 5 bases and J lost 2, with 19 bases in between. The CDR3 loop spans 16 amino acids. CDR3 in DNA: TGTGCCAGCAGTCCAGAACATGGACGTTATACCTACGAGCAGTACTTC. It is translated as CASSPEHGRYTYEQYF.

The chain employs TRBV7-2 and TRBJ2-1; 10 bases line up with TRBD1. Germline assignment: CDR1 SGHTA and CDR2 FQGNSA. The CDR3 covers 13 residues. The V segment lost 5 bases and the J segment 11 bases; nucleotides outside the gene matches: 6. In DNA, the CDR3 is TGTGCCAGCAGCCGAGGGGACAGGGGAAAGCAGTTCTTC. It encodes CASSRGDRGKQFF.

The rearrangement links TRBV20-1 to TRBJ2-3; D perhaps matches TRBD2 (6 bases). Germline V CDR1 and CDR2: DFQATT, SNEGSKA (reference sequence). The V end was cut by 0 bases, the J end by 2 bases, with 12 bases between. The CDR3 has 15 amino acids. CDR3 region: CSARDSLAYTDTQYF. DNA for the CDR3: TGCAGTGCTAGAGATAGCCTAGCGTACACAGATACGCAGTATTTT.

This clonotype was seen a handful of times. This chain uses TRBV7-8 with TRBJ1-6; D not resolved. The V end was cut by 2 bases, the J end by 7 bases, with 12 bases between. The V gene's germline CDR1 is SGHVS and CDR2 FQNEAQ. The CDR3 contains 15 residues. CDR3 in amino acids: CASSLFEGLNSPLHF. The CDR3 DNA reads as TGTGCCAGCAGCTTATTTGAGGGTTTGAATTCACCCCTCCACTTT.

The chain links TRBV6-5 to TRBJ2-3; weak D call: TRBD2 (6 bases). CDR3 length: 14 amino acids. The germline CDR1 and CDR2 sequences are MNHEY and SVGAGI. V gave up 0 bases and J gave up 5 bases, with 9 bases separating them. Here the CDR3 reads CASSYSWGVDTQYF. The DNA for the CDR3 is TGTGCCAGCAGTTACTCGTGGGGGGTAGATACGCAGTATTTT.

This clonotype was observed a few times. The V gene is TRBV20-1, the J gene TRBJ2-7, with 9 bases lining up with TRBD1. Trimming at V came to 1 base and at J to 5 bases, leaving 12 bases not matched to a gene. Germline CDR1 reads DFQATT; CDR2 reads SNEGSKA (reference sequence). The CDR3 has 16 amino acids. CDR3 coding DNA: TGCAGTGCTAGAGGTTGGACAGGGGAAATCGCCGACGAGCAGTACTTC. Protein: CSARGWTGEIADEQYF.

This clonotype was seen once. The CDR3 spells CASTSYQETQYF. The CDR3 DNA reads TGTGCCAGCACCTCATACCAAGAGACCCAGTACTTC. This rearrangement joins TRBV2 to TRBJ2-5, with D unresolved. The germline V and J ends were trimmed by 7 bases and 0 bases, with 6 bases remaining between them. This CDR3 spans 12 amino acids. Germline-derived CDR1 and CDR2 are SNHLY and FYNNEI.

Of note for this clonotype: The germline gene is not matched at one end of the junction; a read error may be the cause. The chain uses TRBV7-7 and TRBJ2-3; D remains unclear. The germline V gene encodes CDR1 SSHAT and CDR2 FNYEAQ (reference sequence). The CDR3 runs 13 residues. The CDR3: CASSERSGDTQYF. CDR3 in DNA: TGTGCTAGCAGCGAACGGTCTGGAGATACGCAGTATTTT.

The chain links TRBV20-1 to TRBJ1-2; D is ambiguous. Trimming removed 0 bases from V and 5 bases from J, with 13 bases in between. This CDR3 contains 14 residues. Looked up from germline, CDR1 is DFQATT and CDR2 is SNEGSKA (reference sequence). The CDR3 nucleotides read TGCAGTGCTAGAGATGAAGGACGAGGATATGGCTACACCTTC. Amino acids: CSARDEGRGYGYTF.

V gene TRBV2 combines with J gene TRBJ1-6, with 9 bases that match TRBD1. CDR1 and CDR2 from the germline V gene are SNHLY and FYNNEI. V was clipped by 4 bases and J by 8 bases; unmatched bases: 6. This CDR3 has 15 residues. This chain's CDR3 is CASSGRDRAYSPLHF. For the CDR3, the DNA is TGTGCCAGCAGTGGCCGGGACAGGGCTTATTCACCCCTCCACTTT.

V and J are TRBV20-1 and TRBJ2-3; D remains unclear. The germline gives CDR1 DFQATT, CDR2 SNEGSKA (reference sequence). Deletions cut 1 base from V and 0 bases from J, with 11 bases between. This CDR3 contains 15 residues. CDR3 amino acids: CSARVPATSTDTQYF. In DNA form, the CDR3 reads TGCAGTGCTAGAGTGCCCGCGACTAGCACAGATACGCAGTATTTT.

The V gene is TRBV6-1, the J gene TRBJ1-2, with D perhaps matching TRBD1 (5 bases). Germline V CDR1 and CDR2: MNHNS, SASEGT. The CDR3 is made up of 15 amino acids. The V end lost 8 bases, the J end lost 4 bases, and 20 bases lay between the germline ends. The CDR3 nucleotides read TGTGCCAGCTCGCAAACCCCCCGGGGGAGCTATGGCTACACCTTC. Its protein is CASSQTPRGSYGYTF.

In DNA, the CDR3 is TGTGCCAGCAGCTTAGCGGGCTTACAGGGCAGTACGCAGTATTTT. It translates to CASSLAGLQGSTQYF. The V call is TRBV7-2, the J call TRBJ2-3; D perhaps matches TRBD1 (6 bases). Trimming removed 0 bases from V and 8 bases from J, with 15 bases in between. The CDR3 loop spans 15 amino acids. Germline CDR1 and CDR2: SGHTA and FQGNSA.